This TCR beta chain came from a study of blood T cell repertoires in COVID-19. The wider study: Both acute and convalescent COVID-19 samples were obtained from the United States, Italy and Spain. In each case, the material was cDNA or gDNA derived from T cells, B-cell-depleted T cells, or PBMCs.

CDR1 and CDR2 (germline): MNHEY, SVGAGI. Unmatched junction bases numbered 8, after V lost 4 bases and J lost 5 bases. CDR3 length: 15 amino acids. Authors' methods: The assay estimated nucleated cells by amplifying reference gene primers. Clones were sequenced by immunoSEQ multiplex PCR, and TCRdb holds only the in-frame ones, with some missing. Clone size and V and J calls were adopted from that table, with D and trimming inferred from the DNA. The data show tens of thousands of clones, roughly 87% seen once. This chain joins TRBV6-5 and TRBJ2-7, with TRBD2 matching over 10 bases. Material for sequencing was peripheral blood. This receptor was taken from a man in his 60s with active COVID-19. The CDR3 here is CASSSLSGGGNEQYF. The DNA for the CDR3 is TGTGCCAGCAGTTCGCTGAGCGGGGGGGGAAACGAGCAGTACTTC.